This T cell receptor (beta chain) was obtained from a study of blood T cells in healthy people across ages. On this clonotype: Its antigen is currently unknown.

Broader study findings: It was held that the diversity estimates obtained from one million T cells were underestimates.

The CDR3 has 13 amino acids. V shed 2 bases and J shed 1 base, with 6 bases lying between them. Looked up from germline, CDR1 is MGHDK and CDR2 is SYGVNS. PCR was performed a second time for roughly 7 to 12 cycles using a sample-barcoded 5' primer and a J-beta primer mix. TCRdb passed the 5' RACE reads through MiXCR, listing each CDR3 protein once. Of 600,000 to 850,000 distinct CDR3 sequences in the sample, roughly 25% were seen once. These data also formed part of another study, on T cells of mothers and their children. Turning to that study: Added by the second PCR's M1S primer were sample barcodes and 2-4 random nucleotides. Every mother supplied over 8 million TCR beta CDR3 reads and every child 2.5 million to 3.5 million. The overlap seen between related mothers and children slightly exceeded that of unrelated pairs, though not significantly.

The origin of this receptor is a boy between 5 and 17 years old in good health. This chain joins TRBV25-1 and TRBJ2-7, with D hard to call. Sequencing input: blood. The CDR3 coding sequence is TGTGCCAGCAGTGAAGTACGATCCTACGAGCAGTACTTC. Its protein product is CASSEVRSYEQYF.